This record covers a single TCR beta chain. The sample comes from a study of blood T cell repertoires in COVID-19. The CDR3 runs to 14 residues. Per the germline V gene, CDR1 is SGHNT and CDR2 is YYREEE (reference sequence). Trimming shortened V by 4 bases and J by 4 bases, and 14 bases separated the two germline ends. Method: immunoSEQ multiplex PCR; TCRdb's copy keeps in-frame clones and lacks some. The sample consists of 150,000 or so clones, around 87% of them appearing once. Material: peripheral blood. The clonotype originates from an elderly man with acute or convalescent COVID-19. The V and J genes are TRBV5-4 and TRBJ2-5; a possible D gene is TRBD2 (6 bases). CDR3 nucleotides: TGTGCCAGCAGCGTATACATGGGGGGAGAGACCCAGTACTTC. Residues: CASSVYMGGETQYF.